This T cell receptor (beta chain) was sequenced in a study of cytomegalovirus exposure and HLA in healthy donors (TCRdb year 2017). Regarding the research as a whole: An earlier analysis of some 500 of the donors reported roughly 300 Gb of sequence data and some 120 million unique TCR beta sequences from around 200 million T cells. The study was designed to test whether signatures of past pathogen exposure could be identified by cataloging public T cell receptors. In a later genetic analysis, genome-wide SNP genotypes for about 55% of the roughly 670 donors were used, and that subset was treated as a discovery cohort. To predict cytomegalovirus infection status, the study brought together high-throughput TCR immunosequencing, statistical association of individual TCRs with disease status, and machine learning. Among some 400 genotyped donors of the cohort, an average of approximately 220,000 unique TCR beta nucleotide sequences was sequenced per donor, of which about 18% were non-productive. All discovery cohort repertoires had been generated on a single sequencing platform. Roughly 300 gigabases of sequencing data and around 90 million unique TCR sequences made up an early release that covered nearly 650 HLA-typed donors. HLA typing included class I and class II loci at four-digit resolution. In an earlier analysis of roughly 600 of the donors, high-throughput TCR beta sequencing was used to judge whether each TCR beta V gene segment behaved as functional or pseudogenic. Donor age, sex, ethnicity and CMV serostatus were compiled together with the repertoire data. The number of donors typed differed by locus, with roughly 620-630 for A, B, C, DRB1 and DQB1, 522 for DQA1, over 600 for DPA1, and under 490 for DPB1. A later analysis re-analyzed previously published TCR beta repertoires from hundreds of donors and added high-resolution HLA genotyping to study TCR occurrence patterns. Among the roughly 400 genotyped donors, under 90% belonged to the genetic ancestry cluster associated with self-reported Caucasian donors. Rather than drawing on any new phenotypic data, the later analysis identified candidate immune exposures from TCR beta sequences and the way those sequences occurred across donors. A separate validation cohort of roughly 120 different subjects was used in addition to the 666-subject first cohort. The T cell repertoires of several hundred subjects were profiled by immunosequencing and related to cytomegalovirus serostatus. Roughly five DR-DQ haplotypes were handled as single units for association and clustering because linkage in the cohort was strong. Study-level results and caveats: In both the original and validation cohorts, the classifier was reported to diagnose cytomegalovirus status with high specificity and sensitivity. Specific HLA alleles were associated with more than 15,000 TCR beta sequences at a false discovery rate of 0.05 in a later analysis. When HLA alleles, especially DR and DQ, strongly co-occurred, attributing TCR associations to individual alleles was difficult. A few of the identified cytomegalovirus-associated TCR beta chains were confirmed in vitro to be specific for cytomegalovirus antigens. The only immune exposure information available for the cohort was CMV serostatus. The study gave a list of about 150 TCR beta chains associated with cytomegalovirus. It was suggested by the authors that the approach could potentially be generalized to other disease states and immunological phenotypes. In a later analysis, several top co-occurrence clusters were reported to appear linked to parvovirus B19, influenza, CMV and Epstein-Barr virus. Broadly in line with IMGT annotations, most TCR beta V segments showed up in productive rearrangements about 87% or about 30% of the time in an earlier analysis of several hundred of the donors. According to a later genetic analysis, donors in an Asian-associated ancestry cluster had fewer N-insertions in productive TCRs than the approximately 610-donor mean. Correlated functional status among segregating V segments might reflect linkage disequilibrium, but an unknown experimental factor could not be ruled out. Because some donors lacked HLA typing at each locus, the association tests relied only on the typed subset. In a later genetic analysis, a missense DCLRE1C variant was associated with V-gene and J-gene trimming of TCR beta chains, and the association was replicated in an independent cohort. According to a later analysis, TCR association rates differed among HLA loci, with DRB1 alleles showing the most associated TCRs and HLA-C alleles showing the fewest. Across donors, most TCR sequences were observed very rarely, whereas some public TCRs were present in many individuals. In a later analysis, most CMV-associated TCR beta chains were found to appear HLA-restricted, with HLA associations seemingly driven largely by CMV exposure. Sequencing depth was assumed to be roughly uniform across donors in the presence/absence analyses, though that assumption may not hold. A further reported finding was that TCR beta sequences accurately predicted the HLA-A and HLA-B alleles for most subjects in the first cohort. A later analysis found that HLA-associated TCR beta chains were more clonally expanded and had lower generation probabilities than equally common non-associated chains. This cohort had only TCR beta chains sequenced, and the lack of alpha or paired-chain data limited which features could be detected. Some IMGT-functional V segments, including TRBV6-2 and TRBV6-3, could not be distinguished by the 87-base-pair reads and were therefore excluded. Because counts were too low, roughly 16 rarely observed V segments, including chromosome 9 orphons, were left out of the earlier analysis of some 600 of the donors. A group of highly shared sequence variants was considered likely to be a technical artifact of the sequencing pipeline.

The cohort consisted of hundreds of healthy bone marrow donors. Cohort members were all nominally healthy when sampled, although unrecorded immune exposures were likely present. The donor tested CMV seronegative and was one of the 352 seronegative cohort members. A peripheral blood sample was collected from each donor, and TCR beta sequencing was performed on peripheral blood mononuclear cells. The Qiagen DNeasy Blood Extraction Kit was used to extract genomic DNA from the blood cell samples. The library was made by the immunoSEQ multiplex PCR assay. A mixture of 60 forward primers for TCR Vbeta segments and 13 reverse primers for TCR Jbeta segments was used in the multiplex PCR. The CDR3 region of rearranged TCR beta genes was amplified from genomic DNA with a multiplex PCR assay. On the Illumina HiSeq System, the amplified TCR beta libraries were sequenced as 87-base-pair reads. In the authors' own workflow: Across the 700 or so repertoires, a later analysis counted tens of millions of unique TCR beta chains, roughly 11 million of which were shared by at least two donors. A nearest-neighbor algorithm error-corrected the raw reads and collapsed the reads into unique sequences, merging closely related sequences to remove PCR and sequencing errors. CDR3 sequences were aligned to IMGT reference sequences to assign V, D and J gene segments. For a sequence to be retained, at least a six-nucleotide match to both a V gene segment and a J gene segment was required. A rearrangement counted as productive if the CDR3 had no stop codons and remained in frame with V and J, and every other rearrangement counted as non-productive. CDR3 was defined according to IMGT convention as the region running from the second conserved V-encoded cysteine to the conserved J-encoded phenylalanine. In an earlier analysis of 587 of the donors, sequences lacking an unambiguous match to a single V gene segment were excluded. In an earlier analysis of some 590 of the donors, V segments were called functional above 56.7% productive rearrangements and were called segregating when the between-donor standard deviation exceeded 5%. A statistical classification framework was built for diagnosing cytomegalovirus status from the catalog of TCR beta chain sequences. In a later analysis, V and J genes were assigned by comparing TCR nucleotide sequences against IMGT/GENE-DB human TR gene sequences. In a later analysis, CDR3 sequences and most-parsimonious VDJ recombination scenarios were assigned using the TCRdist pipeline. In a later analysis, each TCR beta chain was defined by its CDR3 amino acid sequence together with its V-gene family, and reads without a unique V-gene family were excluded. A later analysis removed 592 highly shared, low-generation-probability nucleotide sequences to deal with suspected cross-contamination and a sequencing artifact. In a later analysis, a clonal expansion index was calculated for each public chain from normalized within-repertoire ranks of inferred template counts. Generation probabilities in a later analysis came from a VDJ recombination model fitted to out-of-frame rearrangements, and those results were checked against IGoR. Hypergeometric tests were used in a later analysis to score TCR-TCR, TCR-HLA and TCR-CMV co-occurrence, with a repertoire-size bias correction applied to the TCR pairs. False discovery rates were estimated in a later analysis by permuting HLA or CMV assignments 20 times. In a later analysis, co-occurring TCRs were grouped using DBSCAN, with TCRdist sequence similarity added in when clustering inside HLA-allele-positive subsets. Co-occurrence clustering excluded repertoires with fewer than 30,000 or more than 120,000 public chains, plus five with anomalous nucleotide sharing. In TCRdb, the immuneACCESS table is reduced to in-frame sequences with V and J assigned. These tables do not hold every clone; where another copy was compared, an unresolved V gene accounts for under half, and the others remain unexplained. V, J and clone size are taken as reported in that table, and D and trimming were inferred from the DNA itself. The sample contains 170,000 or so clones, under 80% of them found a single time. Under 1.5% of the sample lies in the top ten.

With regard to this clone: The antigen this receptor binds is unknown. No clone much larger than this one lies a single base away; base qualities are absent.

CDR1 MGHDK and CDR2 SYGVNS are derived from the germline V gene. The CDR3 runs 13 residues from the cysteine to the phenylalanine. Here the CDR3 DNA is all that survives: 39 bases in frame from base 1. Trimming costs V 4 bases and J 3 bases, and their ends lie 10 bases apart. Material: PBMCs. Here the chain combines TRBV25-1 and TRBJ2-7, with the D gene call left open. The TCR comes from a young woman in good health and CMV-seronegative. The DNA sequence reads TGTGCCAGCAGTGTGGCACCGATCTACGAGCAGTACTTC. Translated, it reads CASSVAPIYEQYF.